A selection of T cell receptor beta chains follows, all from one sample in a study of low-dose radiotherapy and immunotherapy resistance in tumors. One entry per CDR3 protein results from TCRdb running MiXCR on the reads. The table lists 50,000 or so distinct CDR3 sequences, approximately 35% of them singletons. Sequencing was performed on PBMCs, taken after low-dose radiotherapy plus immunotherapy. These receptors were taken from a male donor with rectosigmoid adenocarcinoma. CDR3s include the opening cysteine and the closing phenylalanine or tryptophan. The D gene is left open where the match is weak. The size entry is marked missing in some rows and otherwise reads once, few, many or a size class.

J gene,clone size,D gene,CDR3 length,V gene,CDR3 protein,CDR3 DNA
TRBJ2-3,many,-,15,TRBV7-2,CASGYRERNTDTQYF,TGTGCCAGCGGGTACAGGGAGCGGAACACAGATACGCAGTATTTT
TRBJ2-3,many,-,16,TRBV19,CASSIGGGLVLDTQYF,TGTGCCAGTAGTATTGGGGGGGGGCTTGTTCTAGATACGCAGTATTTT
TRBJ2-2,-,-,22,TRBV6-5,CASSYSGEETQYFGPGTGELFF,-
TRBJ1-2,few,-,11,TRBV5-1,CASSSRGGYTF,TGCGCCAGCAGTAGCAGGGGCGGCTACACCTTC
TRBJ2-7,-,-,18,TRBV28,CASKIQGRTGEPSYEQYF,TGTGCCAGCAAGATACAGGGAAGGACCGGGGAGCCGAGCTACGAGCAGTACTTC
TRBJ1-3,many,TRBD1,16,TRBV7-6,CASGGTETAFGNTIYF,TGTGCCAGCGGGGGGACAGAGACGGCTTTTGGAAACACCATATATTTT
TRBJ1-6,many,-,13,TRBV7-9,CASARRKESPLHF,TGTGCCAGCGCACGTCGTAAAGAGTCACCCCTCCACTTT
TRBJ2-1,-,TRBD2,13,TRBV29-1,CSVSSGTRGEQFF,TGCAGCGTTTCCAGCGGGACGAGAGGTGAGCAGTTCTTC
TRBJ2-1,-,-,16,TRBV3-1,CATTLGAGATYNEQFF,TGTGCCACCACCCTTGGGGCCGGGGCCACCTACAATGAGCAGTTCTTC
TRBJ2-2,-,TRBD1,17,TRBV6-1,CASSEGDRLANTGELFF,TGTGCCAGCAGTGAAGGGGACAGGCTCGCGAACACCGGGGAGCTGTTTTTT
TRBJ2-5,many,TRBD1,15,TRBV5-4,CASSLVGGQGETQYF,TGTGCCAGCAGCTTGGTAGGGGGACAGGGTGAGACCCAGTACTTC
TRBJ2-1,many,-,14,TRBV5-1,CASSLLGAYNEQFF,TGCGCCAGCAGCTTACTAGGCGCTTACAATGAGCAGTTCTTC
TRBJ1-2,-,TRBD1,17,TRBV27,CASRPLGTGPPNYGYTF,TGTGCCAGCAGGCCTTTGGGGACAGGGCCTCCGAACTATGGCTACACCTTC
TRBJ2-1,many,-,14,TRBV28,CASSLWGSYNEQFF,TGTGCCAGCAGTTTATGGGGGTCCTACAATGAGCAGTTCTTC
TRBJ2-2,-,-,14,TRBV10-1,CASSERTDGELFFF,-
TRBJ2-1,many,-,13,TRBV9,CASSEGWVGEQFF,TGTGCCAGCAGCGAGGGATGGGTAGGGGAGCAGTTCTTC
TRBJ2-2,-,-,14,TRBV13,CASSPRVDTGELFF,TGTGCCAGCAGCCCGCGTGTGGACACCGGGGAGCTGTTTTTT
TRBJ2-5,many,-,15,TRBV14,CASSQDWGSRETQYF,TGTGCCAGCAGCCAAGACTGGGGGTCGAGGGAGACCCAGTACTTC
TRBJ1-1,many,-,13,TRBV2,CATQGRENTEAFF,TGTGCCACCCAGGGGAGGGAGAACACTGAAGCTTTCTTT
TRBJ2-2,many,TRBD1,14,TRBV12-3/TRBV12-4,CASRPNRGTGELFF,TGTGCCAGCAGGCCCAACAGGGGTACCGGGGAGCTGTTTTTT
TRBJ2-7,-,-,13,TRBV29-1,CSVEDLRGGEQYF,TGCAGCGTTGAAGATTTGAGAGGGGGGGAGCAGTACTTC
TRBJ1-1,-,-,15,TRBV2,CASSEVGTPNTEAFF,TGTGCCAGCAGTGAAGTGGGGACACCGAACACTGAAGCTTTCTTT
TRBJ1-2,-,-,15,TRBV14,CASSLAGGRNYGYTF,TGTGCCAGCAGCCTTGCTGGGGGGCGCAACTATGGCTACACCTTC
TRBJ2-4,many,-,14,TRBV7-8,CASSSSRAKNIQYF,TGTGCCAGCAGTTCCTCCCGGGCCAAAAACATTCAGTACTTC
TRBJ1-5,many,TRBD1,14,TRBV12-3/TRBV12-4,CASSTGQENQPQHF,TGTGCCAGCAGCACGGGACAGGAAAATCAGCCCCAGCATTTT
TRBJ2-6,-,-,18,TRBV7-2,CASSSGTARSSGANVLTF,TGTGCCAGCAGCTCCGGGACGGCCCGAAGCTCTGGGGCCAACGTCCTGACTTTC
TRBJ2-7,many,TRBD1,17,TRBV18,CASSPGTPGQGLGEQYF,TGTGCCAGCTCACCGGGAACCCCGGGACAGGGACTGGGCGAGCAGTACTTC
TRBJ1-5,-,-,15,TRBV10-3,CAISESGGSNQPQHF,TGTGCCATCAGTGAGTCTGGAGGGAGCAATCAGCCCCAGCATTTT
TRBJ2-5,many,-,11,TRBV2,CASSEWETQYF,TGTGCCAGCAGTGAGTGGGAGACCCAGTACTTC
TRBJ2-7,many,-,14,TRBV28,CASSSLINPYEQYF,TGTGCCAGCAGTTCATTAATTAACCCCTACGAGCAGTACTTC
TRBJ2-4,-,-,14,TRBV2,CASSVTEIKNIQYF,TGTGCCAGCAGCGTGACGGAAATTAAAAACATTCAGTACTTC
TRBJ2-1,-,-,15,TRBV18,CASSPGAKGYNEQFF,TGTGCCAGCTCACCAGGAGCTAAGGGCTACAATGAGCAGTTCTTC
TRBJ2-1,many,-,15,TRBV7-2,CASSLSGQSYNEQFF,TGTGCCAGCAGCCTGAGCGGTCAATCCTACAATGAGCAGTTCTTC
TRBJ2-2,-,-,11,TRBV28,CASSVGELFFF,-
TRBJ1-2,-,-,14,TRBV5-1,CASSLEAVGYGYTF,TGCGCCAGCAGCTTGGAGGCGGTTGGGTATGGCTACACCTTC
TRBJ1-1,many,-,15,TRBV6-2/TRBV6-3,CASSHTGIMNTEAFF,TGTGCCAGCAGCCACACAGGGATAATGAACACTGAAGCTTTCTTT
TRBJ2-7,many,-,17,TRBV4-3,CASSQYSARDRRSEQYF,TGCGCCAGCAGCCAATACAGCGCCCGGGACCGAAGGAGCGAGCAGTACTTC
TRBJ1-1,many,-,14,TRBV6-2/TRBV6-3,CASRPGRDNTEAFF,TGTGCCAGCAGACCGGGACGGGATAACACTGAAGCTTTCTTT
TRBJ2-2,many,TRBD1,16,TRBV18,CASSPRLQTGAGELFF,TGTGCCAGCTCACCACGATTGCAAACAGGGGCCGGGGAGCTGTTTTTT
TRBJ2-2,many,-,11,TRBV12-3/TRBV12-4,CASRKTGELFF,TGTGCCAGCAGAAAAACCGGGGAGCTGTTTTTT
TRBJ1-2,-,-,17,TRBV7-5,CISVPEAQREGRSGYTF,-
TRBJ2-2,many,-,16,TRBV19,CASTPRPGLNTGELFF,TGTGCCAGTACCCCACGCCCGGGCCTGAACACCGGGGAGCTGTTTTTT
TRBJ2-1,many,-,16,TRBV11-2,CASSLAWGAETNEQFF,TGTGCCAGCAGCTTGGCCTGGGGGGCCGAAACCAATGAGCAGTTCTTC
TRBJ2-7,many,-,14,TRBV12-5,CASGLPTKTGEQYF,TGTGCTAGTGGTTTGCCGACTAAAACGGGGGAGCAGTACTTC
TRBJ2-2,many,TRBD1,18,TRBV12-3/TRBV12-4,CASRLRTGGLRNTGELFF,TGTGCCAGCAGACTCCGGACAGGGGGACTAAGGAACACCGGGGAGCTGTTTTTT
TRBJ2-7,few,TRBD1,14,TRBV6-2/TRBV6-3,CASSYGTGVYEQYF,TGTGCCAGCAGTTATGGGACAGGGGTGTACGAGCAGTACTTC